These 9 T cell receptor beta chains were sequenced from one sample in a study of T cell changes during pregnancy in multiple sclerosis. Only in-frame clones appear in the TCRdb table, and some are missing; sequencing was by immunoSEQ multiplex PCR. The profile shows about 75,000 clones, roughly 90% of them singletons. The input for sequencing was peripheral blood, taken in the first trimester of pregnancy. These receptor sequences come from a female donor in good health, enrolled as a control in a pregnancy study.

V usage is TRBV9 and J usage is TRBJ1-3; D call uncertain. The CDR3 is 13 residues long. From germline, CDR1 is SGDLS and CDR2 YYNGEE. V shed 7 bases and J shed 0 bases, with 8 bases lying between them. The CDR3 nucleotides are TGTGCCAGCGCGGGGTACTCTGGAAACACCATATATTTT. It specifies CASAGYSGNTIYF.

The chain carries TRBV10-1 and TRBJ2-7; the D gene is possibly TRBD2 (6 bases). The CDR3 has 11 residues. Germline lookup yields CDR1 WNHNN and CDR2 SYGVQD (reference sequence). Trimming pared 4 bases from V and 7 bases from J, leaving 8 bases between. CDR3 region: CASSARGEQYF. The DNA of the CDR3 is TGCGCCAGCAGTGCGCGGGGAGAGCAGTACTTC.

V is TRBV5-1 and J is TRBJ2-7; D not resolved. The CDR3 totals 14 residues. Germline CDR1 is SGHRS and CDR2 is YFSETQ. Trimming removed 4 bases at V and 2 bases at J, with 13 bases between. Written as DNA, the CDR3 is TGCGCCAGCAGCCCCCACCTCGAGGCCTACGAGCAGTACTTC. Translated: CASSPHLEAYEQYF.

A single count supports this clone. The rearrangement joins TRBV7-2 to TRBJ2-4; possibly TRBD2 for D (6 bases). Germline loops: CDR1 SGHTA, CDR2 FQGNSA. The CDR3 consists of 15 residues. Trimming cost V 5 bases and J 0 bases, with 11 bases left between them. CDR3 nucleotides: TGTGCCAGCAGCCCGCCGGGACTAGCCAAAAACATTCAGTACTTC. Translation gives CASSPPGLAKNIQYF.

The V gene is TRBV28, the J gene TRBJ1-5; TRBD1 agrees at 10 bases. V dropped 6 bases and J dropped 7; count of bases not matched to a gene: 6. The CDR3 has 14 amino acids. The germline gives CDR1 MDHEN, CDR2 SYDVKM. This CDR3 reads CASRDGTGVQPQHF. The CDR3 DNA reads as TGTGCCAGCAGAGACGGGACAGGGGTCCAGCCCCAGCATTTT.

The rearrangement uses TRBV7-6 and TRBJ2-2; D is uncertain. Per germline, CDR1 SGHVS and CDR2 FNYEAQ. The CDR3 length is 14 residues. The V end lost 4 bases, the J end lost 7 bases, and 13 bases lay between the germline ends. CDR3 in amino acids: CASSSLTVGGELFF. The CDR3 DNA reads TGTGCCAGCAGCTCACTAACCGTCGGCGGGGAGCTGTTTTTT. Drawing the rest from reference TRBV7-6 and TRBJ2-2, the complete variable domain is GAGVSQSPRYKVTKRGQDVALRCDPISGHVSLYWYRQALGQGPEFLTYFNYEAQQDKSGLPNDRFSAERPEGSISTLTIQRTEQRDSAMYRCASSSLTVGGELFFGEGSRLTVL.

This chain connects TRBV5-1 to TRBJ2-5, with a possible D match to TRBD1 (7 bases). Germline CDR1 is SGHRS and CDR2 is YFSETQ. V was pared by 3 bases and J by 0 bases, with 12 bases between. The CDR3 is 15 residues long. Here the CDR3 reads CASSSTGRYQETQYF. For the CDR3, the DNA is TGCGCCAGCAGCTCGACAGGGAGGTACCAAGAGACCCAGTACTTC.

The V and J genes are TRBV9 and TRBJ2-1, with TRBD2 as a possible D gene (6 bases). V gave up 0 bases and J gave up 5 bases, with 15 bases separating them. Germline V CDR1 and CDR2: SGDLS, YYNGEE. The CDR3 loop spans 16 amino acids. The DNA for the CDR3 is TGTGCCAGCAGCGTAGATCCGGGAGTAATCGACAATGAGCAGTTCTTC. It yields the protein CASSVDPGVIDNEQFF.

The chain carries TRBV4-2 and TRBJ2-3; no clear D. Germline CDR1 is LGHNA and CDR2 is YNFKEQ. V shed 0 bases and J shed 5 bases, with 6 bases lying between them. CDR3 length: 13 amino acids. The CDR3 reads CASSQDRRDTQYF. DNA for the CDR3: TGTGCCAGCAGCCAAGATAGAAGAGATACGCAGTATTTT.